This TCR beta chain was recorded in a study of human T cells and chemical hapten exposure. TCRdb itself ran the RACE reads through MiXCR, one entry per CDR3 protein. The repertoire consists of approximately 82,000 distinct CDR3 sequences, with about 12% occurring once and the leading ten covering roughly 3.4%. Time point: patch test 1, 2 weeks after DPC sensitization. Documented treatment: therapeutic diphenylcyclopropenone sensitization with weekly scalp DPC. The CDR3 length is 15 residues. The germline V gene has CDR1 SGHRS and CDR2 YFSETQ. Trimming stripped 4 bases from V and 4 bases from J, with 17 bases between. This clonotype showed up many times.

This chain uses TRBV5-1 with TRBJ2-5; TRBD1 might be the D (5 bases). The sequencing used whole blood, collected in connection with sensitization to the hapten diphenylcyclopropenone (DPC). The TCR originated in a woman in her sixties with alopecia areata. Some clones in this sample may be carry-over from other donors' samples. CDR3 protein: CASSAPTGTPETQYF. CDR3 DNA sequence: TGCGCCAGCAGCGCCCCCACAGGAACCCCAGAGACCCAGTACTTC.